This TCR beta chain was captured in a study of regulatory T cells in long-lasting Graves disease. Documented time point: newly diagnosed GD, antithyroid drugs for less than 3 months. Researchers made the TCR library from RNA that was extracted from PBMCs. This clonotype was counted at least ten times. CDR3 regions were amplified by Arm-PCR using iRepertoire HTBI primers to build TCR beta libraries. From the multiplex PCR reads, TCRdb called clonotypes with MiXCR, one entry per CDR3 protein. The repertoire holds about 470,000 distinct CDR3 sequences, with 14% to 15% as singletons. These data also featured in a second study, about T cells in Graves' hyperthyroidism and ophthalmopathy.

This clonotype was obtained from a woman younger than 45 with Graves disease. The sequences come from peripheral blood mononuclear cells (PBMCs), collected at new diagnosis, from a patient treated with antithyroid drugs.

In DNA, the CDR3 is TGTGCCAGCAGTTTACCACAAGCAACTAATGAAAAACTGTTTTTT. Its translation is CASSLPQATNEKLFF. The chain couples TRBV28 to TRBJ1-4; D not certain. Germline V gene data show CDR1 as MDHEN and CDR2 as SYDVKM. This CDR3 spans 15 amino acids. Deletions cut 2 bases from V and 0 bases from J, with 7 bases between.